A single sample is the source of the 2 T cell receptor beta chains below, sequenced in a study of cytomegalovirus exposure and HLA in healthy donors. Researchers ran the PCR with 60 Vbeta and 13 Jbeta primers. The repertoire was sequenced with immunoSEQ multiplex PCR; TCRdb's copy has only in-frame clones and lacks some. The sample has 50,000 to 70,000 clones, less than 85% seen once. The specimen sequenced was PBMCs. The receptors were gathered from a man in his thirties or forties in good health and CMV-seropositive.

Points on this clone: A clone one base away is much larger, so this may be a read error. V usage is TRBV6-4 and J usage is TRBJ2-3; the match to TRBD2 covers 13 bases. This CDR3 has 15 amino acids. Germline V gives CDR1 MRHNA, CDR2 SNTAGT. V lost 4 bases, J lost 4 bases, and 2 bases stayed unmatched. The CDR3 loop is CASSGLAGGPDTQYF. CDR3 nucleotides: TGTGCCAGCAGTGGACTAGCGGGGGGCCCAGATACGCAGTATTTT.

This clone showed up just once. The chain joins TRBV25-1 to TRBJ1-2; the D is unclear. The V end lost 3 bases, the J end lost 8 bases, and 10 bases lay between the germline ends. The germline V gene has CDR1 MGHDK and CDR2 SYGVNS. There are 12 residues in the CDR3. CDR3 in DNA: TGTGCCAGCAGTGACACGTTCGGGGGCTACACCTTC. Protein sequence: CASSDTFGGYTF.